The 14 T cell receptor beta chains below were found in one sample sequenced in a study of OX40 agonist ivuxolimab in advanced cancers. The data were produced by immunoSEQ multiplex PCR, yet TCRdb's version contains in-frame clones alone and is incomplete. The repertoire holds about 94,000 clones, with roughly 84% as singletons. Material: CD4+ or CD8+ T cells sorted from blood, obtained in a trial of the OX40 agonist ivuxolimab. These receptors all come from an adult with an advanced solid tumor such as melanoma, head and neck, liver or kidney cancer.

V usage is TRBV6-1 and J usage is TRBJ2-1, with TRBD2 matching over 8 bases. Looked up from germline, CDR1 is MNHNS and CDR2 is SASEGT. CDR3 length: 15 residues. V lost 2 bases and J lost 8; bases outside the gene matches: 8. CDR3 nucleotides: TGTGCCAGCAGTGAACTACAGCGGGGGATGGATGAGCAGTTCTTC. The encoded protein is CASSELQRGMDEQFF.

V usage is TRBV7-2 and J usage is TRBJ1-2, with TRBD1 matching 7 bases. Germline values: CDR1 SGHTA, CDR2 FQGNSA. With V trimmed by 4 bases and J by 3 bases, 8 bases remained unmatched. The CDR3 runs 15 residues. This chain's CDR3 is CASSSLGQEDYGYTF. In DNA, the CDR3 is TGTGCCAGCAGCTCCCTAGGACAGGAGGACTATGGCTACACCTTC.

The gene calls are TRBV4-1 and TRBJ1-2; D gene unclear. V dropped 1 base and J dropped 3 bases, with 12 bases sitting between them. CDR3 length: 15 residues. In germline, CDR1 is MGHRA, CDR2 YSYEKL. CDR3 DNA: TGCGCCAGCAGCCAAGGGAGCAGGATCCACTATGGCTACACCTTC. Amino acids: CASSQGSRIHYGYTF.

This chain links TRBV5-4 with TRBJ1-2; possible D gene TRBD1, 5 bases. The V and J ends lost 0 bases and 5 bases respectively, with 14 bases between them. Looked up from germline, CDR1 is SGHNT and CDR2 is YYREEE (reference sequence). The CDR3 sequence is 15 residues long. The CDR3 is CASSLALAGWYGYTF. The DNA for the CDR3 is TGTGCCAGCAGCTTGGCTCTGGCAGGGTGGTATGGCTACACCTTC.

This clone was counted a single time. Here the CDR3 reads CASSFRDSYNEQFF. CDR3 in DNA: TGCGCCAGCAGCTTCCGGGACTCCTACAATGAGCAGTTCTTC. The rearrangement uses TRBV5-1 and TRBJ2-1; a possible D gene is TRBD2 (5 bases). This CDR3 is 14 amino acids long. Germline values: CDR1 SGHRS, CDR2 YFSETQ. The ends were cut back, 2 bases at V and 0 bases at J, with 6 bases in the middle. Supplemented by reference TRBV5-1 and TRBJ2-1, the full variable domain reads KAGVTQTPRYLIKTRGQQVTLSCSPISGHRSVSWYQQTPGQGLQFLFEYFSETQRNKGNFPGRFSGRQFSNSRSEMNVSTLELGDSALYLCASSFRDSYNEQFFGPGTRLTVL.

V and J are TRBV19 and TRBJ1-3, with unresolved D. Trimming pared 6 bases from V and 0 bases from J, leaving 9 bases between. This CDR3 region has 14 residues. Germline lookup yields CDR1 LNHDA and CDR2 SQIVND (reference sequence). CDR3 in DNA: TGTGCCAGTAGGGACGGGAGCTCTGGAAACACCATATATTTT. Translation gives CASRDGSSGNTIYF.

V usage is TRBV7-8 and J usage is TRBJ1-5, with a possible D match to TRBD1 (6 bases). Trimming removed 4 bases from V and 5 bases from J, with 30 bases in between. This CDR3 has 20 amino acids. Germline V CDR1 and CDR2: SGHVS, FQNEAQ. CDR3 nucleotide sequence: TGTGCCAGCAGCTCATCTCGGGCCCCTTTAGGGGGGGTGGGCTATCAGCCCCAGCATTTT. Its protein is CASSSSRAPLGGVGYQPQHF.

The rearrangement uses TRBV5-1 and TRBJ2-7; 9 nucleotides agree with TRBD1. Unmatched junction bases numbered 11, after V lost 4 bases and J lost 6 bases. Germline CDR1 SGHRS, CDR2 YFSETQ. This CDR3 region has 15 residues. The CDR3 bases are TGCGCCAGCAGCGTACCCGGGACAGGGAAGGCCGAGCAGTACTTC. It specifies CASSVPGTGKAEQYF.

The genes are TRBV6-5 and TRBJ1-1; possibly TRBD1 for D (5 bases). CDR3 length: 13 amino acids. CDR1 is MNHEY and CDR2 is SVGAGI in the germline V gene. Trimming shortened V by 2 bases and J by 6 bases, and 10 bases separated the two germline ends. CDR3 protein: CASSYTRVSEAFF. CDR3 DNA sequence: TGTGCCAGCAGTTACACCAGGGTCTCTGAAGCTTTCTTT.

The rearrangement joins TRBV4-2 to TRBJ1-2; 7 bases match TRBD1. Germline CDR1 and CDR2: LGHNA and YNFKEQ. This CDR3 has 16 residues. Trimming removed 2 bases from V and 5 bases from J; junction bases left unmatched: 11. CDR3 bases: TGTGCCAGCAGCCAACCGGACAGGAAGGGCCCTTATGGCTACACCTTC. Amino acid sequence: CASSQPDRKGPYGYTF.

This chain connects TRBV5-1 to TRBJ2-2; D uncertain. Trimming removed 0 bases at V and 7 bases at J, with 13 bases between. The CDR3 spans 15 residues. Germline values: CDR1 SGHRS, CDR2 YFSETQ. CDR3 loop: CASSLDSPVGGELFF. The CDR3 DNA follows: TGCGCCAGCAGCTTGGATTCTCCTGTGGGCGGGGAGCTGTTTTTT.

The J gene is TRBJ2-7, the V gene TRBV30; perhaps D is TRBD1 or TRBD2 (5 bases each). Germline lookup yields CDR1 GTSNPN and CDR2 SVGIG (reference sequence). V was cut by 0 bases and J by 2 bases, with 8 bases left in between. The CDR3 consists of 13 residues. CDR3 amino acids: CAWSVQGPYEQYF. CDR3 sequence (DNA): TGTGCCTGGAGTGTGCAGGGACCCTACGAGCAGTACTTC.

V is TRBV7-9 and J is TRBJ2-7, with a tentative D call TRBD2 (5 bases). The CDR3 contains 12 residues. Trimming shortened V by 3 bases and J by 3 bases, and 6 bases separated the two germline ends. Germline V lookup: CDR1 SEHNR, CDR2 FQNEAQ (reference sequence). Here the CDR3 reads CASSFGDYEQYF. DNA for the CDR3: TGTGCCAGCAGCTTCGGGGACTACGAGCAGTACTTC.

The chain carries TRBV11-3 and TRBJ2-3; D is uncertain. The CDR3 runs to 12 residues. Germline V gene data show CDR1 as SGHNT and CDR2 as YENEEA. V gave up 5 bases and J gave up 4 bases, with 7 bases separating them. CDR3 protein: CASSVVPDTQYF. The DNA for the CDR3 is TGTGCCAGCAGCGTAGTCCCAGATACGCAGTATTTT.